A few counts support the clone carrying this T cell receptor (beta chain). This specimen belongs to a study of blood T cells in healthy people across ages. Primers used in a second PCR of about 7 to 12 cycles were a sample-barcoded 5' primer and a J-beta primer mix. Per sample, CDR3-containing paired-end reads numbered at least 2.5 million. TCRdb reanalysed the 5' RACE reads using MiXCR and keeps one entry per CDR3 protein. Counted here are 1.5 million to 1.9 million distinct CDR3 sequences, approximately 43% occurring once; the ten biggest clones make up about 4%. V lost 1 base and J 0 bases, leaving 11 bases between the germline ends. Germline V gene sequence: CDR1 SGHRS, CDR2 YFSETQ. The CDR3 is 16 amino acids.

Sequencing was performed on blood. The clonotype originates from a woman between 18 and 29 years old in good health. The chain is built from TRBV5-1 and TRBJ2-1; no firm D call. Here the CDR3 DNA reads TGCGCCAGCAGCTTGCGGGTGGCCAGCTCCTACAATGAGCAGTTCTTC. Its protein product is CASSLRVASSYNEQFF.